This TCR beta chain was sequenced for a study of blood T cell repertoires in COVID-19 (dated by TCRdb to the early 2020s). Regarding the study in general: Samples covering the acute and convalescent phases of COVID-19 were provided by collaborators in the United States, Italy and Spain. The material from the prospective study consisted of cDNA or gDNA derived from T cells, B-cell-depleted T cells, or PBMCs. The dataset comprised deeply sampled blood TCRbeta repertoires from subjects exposed to, actively infected with, or recovered from COVID-19. The repertoires were released in a freely available public database intended as a resource for research on the immune response to SARS-CoV-2. The samples were drawn from two sources: the first 160 participants of the ongoing ImmuneRACE study, and approximately 1,300 subjects contributed by 6 global collaborators. A de-identified subject ID, COVID-19 status, age in years and sex were almost always included in the sample metadata. Where available, HLA class I and class II types were taken from metadata supplied by the sample provider and were not determined by assay-based typing.

To note about this clone: Its antigen is currently not known. The input lacks base qualities; no much larger clone sits a single base away.

TCRbeta CDR3 regions were amplified from genomic DNA by means of the immunoSEQ Assay, a bias-controlled multiplex PCR. Per the source publication's procedure: Within the assay, amplification of reference gene primers was used to estimate how many nucleated cells each sample contained. To quantify the absolute abundance of each unique TCRbeta CDR3 rearrangement, sequence reads were collapsed and filtered. For each sample, productive Simpson clonality was calculated as the square root of Simpson's diversity index over productive rearrangements. TCRdb holds this immuneACCESS table with in-frame rearrangements only. Some clones are missing; in checked studies, unresolved V genes explain under half, and the rest has no known cause. That table gives V, J and clone size, and the DNA gave D and trimming. Present in this sample are over 65,000 clones, around 86% of which were seen just once. Around 26% of the sample rests with the top ten.

Study-wide findings and limitations: The quantity of clinical and demographic metadata differed by source and by participant and was supplied without curation.

Each collaborating institution followed its own protocols to collect whole blood in K2EDTA tubes. Collaborator samples were shipped for TCRbeta analysis as frozen whole blood, isolated PBMCs, or DNA extracted from either sample type. The clonotype was recovered from a man in his fifties or sixties with active or convalescent COVID-19. Sequenced: peripheral blood.

The CDR3 is CASGFQGEDSNQPQHF. The nucleotide sequence reads as follows: TGTGCTAGTGGTTTCCAAGGGGAGGATAGCAATCAGCCCCAGCATTTT. Recombination connected TRBV12-5 to TRBJ1-5, with TRBD1 perhaps the D gene, on 5 matching bases. The CDR3 contains 16 residues, cysteine and phenylalanine counted. The kept DNA is CDR3 alone, 48 bases in frame from the first base. V is shortened by 3 bases, J by 0 bases, and the region joining them spans 12 bases. CDR1 and CDR2 are drawn from the germline V gene: LGHNT, FRNRAP. Here the CDR3 is joined to the reference TRBV12-5 and TRBJ1-5 genes, and the full variable domain is: DARVTQTPRHKVTEMGQEVTMRCQPILGHNTVFWYRQTMMQGLELLAYFRNRAPLDDSGMPKDRFSAEMPDATLATLKIQPSEPRDSAVYFCASGFQGEDSNQPQHFGDGTRLSIL.